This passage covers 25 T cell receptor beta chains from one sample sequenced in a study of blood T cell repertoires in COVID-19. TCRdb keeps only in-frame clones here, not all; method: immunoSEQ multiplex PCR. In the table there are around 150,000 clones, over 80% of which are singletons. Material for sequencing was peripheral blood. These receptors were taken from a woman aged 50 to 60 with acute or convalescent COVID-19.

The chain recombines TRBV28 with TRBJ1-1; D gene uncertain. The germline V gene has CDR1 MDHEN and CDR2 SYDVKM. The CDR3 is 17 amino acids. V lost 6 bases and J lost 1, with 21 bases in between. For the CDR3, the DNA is TGTGCCAGCAGCCCCGCCGGACTCTTCAGGAGGAACACTGAAGCTTTCTTT. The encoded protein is CASSPAGLFRRNTEAFF.

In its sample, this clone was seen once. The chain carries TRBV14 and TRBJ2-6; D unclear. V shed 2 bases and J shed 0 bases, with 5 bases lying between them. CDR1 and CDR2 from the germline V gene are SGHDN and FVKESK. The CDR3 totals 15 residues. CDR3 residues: CASSQPSSGANVLTF. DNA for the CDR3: TGTGCCAGCAGCCAACCCAGCTCTGGGGCCAACGTCCTGACTTTC.

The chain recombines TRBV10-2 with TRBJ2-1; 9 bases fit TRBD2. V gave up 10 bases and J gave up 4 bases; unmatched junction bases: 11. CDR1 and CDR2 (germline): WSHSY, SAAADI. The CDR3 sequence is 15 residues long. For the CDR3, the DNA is TGCGCCACTGACACCGGGACTAGCAGATACAATGAGCAGTTCTTC. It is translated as CATDTGTSRYNEQFF.

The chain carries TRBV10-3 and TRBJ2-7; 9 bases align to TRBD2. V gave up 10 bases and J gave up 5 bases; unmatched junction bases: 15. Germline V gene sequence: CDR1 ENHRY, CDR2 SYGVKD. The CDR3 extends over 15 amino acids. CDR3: CATGARREGSDEQYF. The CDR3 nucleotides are TGTGCCACAGGAGCAAGGCGGGAGGGTTCAGACGAGCAGTACTTC.

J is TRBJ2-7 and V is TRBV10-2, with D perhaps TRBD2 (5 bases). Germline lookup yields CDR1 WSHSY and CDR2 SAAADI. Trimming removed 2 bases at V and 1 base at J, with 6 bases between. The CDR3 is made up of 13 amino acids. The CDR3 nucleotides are TGCGCCAGCAGTGAGGCGGGTTCCTACGAGCAGTACTTC. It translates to CASSEAGSYEQYF.

CDR3 sequence: CASSYQTSRNEQFF. DNA for the CDR3: TGTGCCAGCAGTTACCAGACTAGTCGGAATGAGCAGTTCTTC. The chain couples TRBV6-6 to TRBJ2-1, with D possibly being TRBD2 (6 bases). V was cut by 2 bases and J by 7 bases, with 12 bases left in between. Per germline, CDR1 MNHNY and CDR2 SVGAGI (reference sequence). CDR3 size: 14 residues.

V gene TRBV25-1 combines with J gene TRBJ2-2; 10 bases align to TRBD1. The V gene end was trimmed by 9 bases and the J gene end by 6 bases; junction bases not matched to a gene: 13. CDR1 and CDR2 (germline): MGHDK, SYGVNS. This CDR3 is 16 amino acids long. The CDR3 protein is CASTVFWTGGAGELFF. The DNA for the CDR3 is TGTGCCAGTACCGTTTTTTGGACAGGGGGAGCCGGGGAGCTGTTTTTT.

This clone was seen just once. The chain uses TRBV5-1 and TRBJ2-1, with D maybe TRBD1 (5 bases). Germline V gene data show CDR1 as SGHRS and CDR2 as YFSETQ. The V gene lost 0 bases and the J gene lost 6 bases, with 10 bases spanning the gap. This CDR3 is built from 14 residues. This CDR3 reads CASSLEPGRNEQFF. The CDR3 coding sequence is TGCGCCAGCAGCTTGGAACCAGGGCGCAATGAGCAGTTCTTC.

The CDR3 DNA is TGTGCCAGCAGCCCCGCGGGACCTTCCTATGGCTACACCTTC. Protein product: CASSPAGPSYGYTF. The J gene is TRBJ1-2, the V gene TRBV7-2; a weak D match, TRBD1 (5 bases). Germline V gene lookup returns CDR1 SGHTA and CDR2 FQGNSA. V was pared by 5 bases and J by 4 bases, with 14 bases between. The CDR3 extends over 14 amino acids. The full variable domain, with the rest looked up from reference TRBV7-2 and TRBJ1-2, is GAGVSQSPSNKVTEKGKDVELRCDPISGHTALYWYRQSLGQGLEFLIYFQGNSAPDKSGLPSDRFSAERTGGSVSTLTIQRTQQEDSAVYLCASSPAGPSYGYTFGSGTRLTVV.

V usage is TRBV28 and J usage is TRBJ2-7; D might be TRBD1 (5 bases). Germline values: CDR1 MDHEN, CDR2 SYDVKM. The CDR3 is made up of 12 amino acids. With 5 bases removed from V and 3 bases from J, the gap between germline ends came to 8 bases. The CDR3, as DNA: TGTGCCAGCAGTCTTACAGGCTACGAGCAGTACTTC. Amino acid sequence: CASSLTGYEQYF.

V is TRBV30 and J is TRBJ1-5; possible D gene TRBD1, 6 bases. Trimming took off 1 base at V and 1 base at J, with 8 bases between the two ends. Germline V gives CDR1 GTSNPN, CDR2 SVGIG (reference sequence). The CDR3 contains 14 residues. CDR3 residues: CAWSEGGSNQPQHF. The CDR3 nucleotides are TGTGCCTGGAGTGAAGGGGGAAGCAATCAGCCCCAGCATTTT.

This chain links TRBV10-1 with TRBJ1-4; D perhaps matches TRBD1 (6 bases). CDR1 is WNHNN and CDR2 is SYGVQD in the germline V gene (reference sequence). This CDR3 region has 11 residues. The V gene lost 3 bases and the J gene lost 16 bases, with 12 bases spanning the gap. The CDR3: CASSDRQDRFF. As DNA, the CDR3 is TGCGCCAGCAGTGACCGACAGGATAGGTTTTTT.

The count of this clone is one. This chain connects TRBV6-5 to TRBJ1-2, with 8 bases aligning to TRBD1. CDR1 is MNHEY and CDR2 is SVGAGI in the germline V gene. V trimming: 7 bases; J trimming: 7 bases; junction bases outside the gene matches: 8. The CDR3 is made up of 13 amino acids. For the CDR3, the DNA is TGTGCCAGCACTGTTCAGGGGGCGGGTGGCTACACCTTC. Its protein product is CASTVQGAGGYTF.

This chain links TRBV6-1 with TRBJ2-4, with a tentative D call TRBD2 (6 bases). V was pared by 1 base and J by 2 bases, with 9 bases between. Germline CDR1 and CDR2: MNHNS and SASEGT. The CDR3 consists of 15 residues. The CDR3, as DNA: TGTGCCAGCAGTGAAGTAGGAGGGACCAAAAACATTCAGTACTTC. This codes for CASSEVGGTKNIQYF.

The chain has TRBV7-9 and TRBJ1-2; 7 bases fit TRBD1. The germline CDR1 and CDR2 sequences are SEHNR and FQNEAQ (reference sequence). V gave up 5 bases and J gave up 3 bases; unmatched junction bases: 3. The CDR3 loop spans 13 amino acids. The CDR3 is CASSPGTDYGYTF. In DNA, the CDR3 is TGTGCCAGCAGCCCCGGGACAGACTATGGCTACACCTTC.

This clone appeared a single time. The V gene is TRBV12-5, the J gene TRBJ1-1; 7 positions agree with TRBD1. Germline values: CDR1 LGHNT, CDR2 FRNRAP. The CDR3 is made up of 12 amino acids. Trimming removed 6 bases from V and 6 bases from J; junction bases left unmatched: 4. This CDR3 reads CASGGGFSEAFF. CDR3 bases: TGTGCTAGTGGAGGGGGCTTCTCTGAAGCTTTCTTT.

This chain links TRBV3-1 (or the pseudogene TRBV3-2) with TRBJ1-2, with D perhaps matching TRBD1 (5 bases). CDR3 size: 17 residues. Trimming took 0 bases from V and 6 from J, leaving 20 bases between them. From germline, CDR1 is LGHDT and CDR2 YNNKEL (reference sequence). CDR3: CASSQDTTVVSSDGYTF. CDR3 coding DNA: TGTGCCAGCAGCCAAGATACGACAGTTGTCAGTTCCGATGGCTACACCTTC.

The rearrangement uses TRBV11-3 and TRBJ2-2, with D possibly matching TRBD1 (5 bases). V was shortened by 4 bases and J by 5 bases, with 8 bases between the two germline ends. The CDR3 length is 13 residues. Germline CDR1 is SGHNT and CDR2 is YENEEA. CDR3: CASSSRATGELFF. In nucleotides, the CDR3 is TGTGCCAGCAGCTCCAGGGCTACCGGGGAGCTGTTTTTT.

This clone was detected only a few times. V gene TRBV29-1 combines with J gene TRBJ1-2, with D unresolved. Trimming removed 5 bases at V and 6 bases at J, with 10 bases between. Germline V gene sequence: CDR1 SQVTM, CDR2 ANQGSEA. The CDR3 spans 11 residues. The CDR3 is CSVWAQDGYTF. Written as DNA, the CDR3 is TGCAGCGTTTGGGCGCAGGATGGCTACACCTTC.

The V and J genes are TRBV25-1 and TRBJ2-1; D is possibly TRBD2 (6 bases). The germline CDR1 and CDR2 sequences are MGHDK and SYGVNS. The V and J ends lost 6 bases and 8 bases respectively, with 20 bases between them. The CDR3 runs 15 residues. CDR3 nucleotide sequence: TGTGCCAGCAGCGGGGGATACGGCGTTTTAGATGAGCAGTTCTTC. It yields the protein CASSGGYGVLDEQFF.

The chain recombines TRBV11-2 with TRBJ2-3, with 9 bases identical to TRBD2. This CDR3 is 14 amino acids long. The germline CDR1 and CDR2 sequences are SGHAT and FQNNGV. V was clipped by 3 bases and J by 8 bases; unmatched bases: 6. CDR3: CASSLGAGGGTQYF. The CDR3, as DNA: TGTGCCAGCAGCTTGGGAGCGGGAGGTGGTACGCAGTATTTT.

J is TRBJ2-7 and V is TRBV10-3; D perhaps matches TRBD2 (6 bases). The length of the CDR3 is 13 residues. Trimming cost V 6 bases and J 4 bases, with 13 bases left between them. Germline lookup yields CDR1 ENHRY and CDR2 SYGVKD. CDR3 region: CAIREGSGYEQYF. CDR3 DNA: TGTGCCATCAGGGAGGGGAGCGGGTACGAGCAGTACTTC.

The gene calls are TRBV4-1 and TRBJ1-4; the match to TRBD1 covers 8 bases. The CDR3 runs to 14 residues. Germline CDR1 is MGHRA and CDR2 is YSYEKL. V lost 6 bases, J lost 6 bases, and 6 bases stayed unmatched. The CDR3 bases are TGCGCCAGCAGACGCCCAGGGGGCGATGAAAAACTGTTTTTT. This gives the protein CASRRPGGDEKLFF.

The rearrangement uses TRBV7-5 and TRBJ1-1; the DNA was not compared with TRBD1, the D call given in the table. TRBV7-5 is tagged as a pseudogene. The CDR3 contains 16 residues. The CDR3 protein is CVRSRLTDREKAEAFF. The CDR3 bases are TGTGTCAGAAGTCGTCTCACGGACAGGGAGAAGGCTGAAGCTTTCTTT.

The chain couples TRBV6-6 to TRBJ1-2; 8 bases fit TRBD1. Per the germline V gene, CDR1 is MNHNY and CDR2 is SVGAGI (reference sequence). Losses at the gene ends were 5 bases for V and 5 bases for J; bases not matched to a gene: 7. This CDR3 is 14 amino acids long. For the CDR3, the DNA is TGTGCCAGCAGTACCACAGGGGGAGGATATGGCTACACCTTC. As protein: CASSTTGGGYGYTF.